This section outlines one TCR beta chain sequence together with its context. The antigen it recognizes is unknown. No much larger clone exists at a distance of one base, and base qualities are not known. The entry originates in a study of response to subunit inactivated influenza vaccine (dated by TCRdb to the late 2010s). For context, the study as a whole: To follow how T cells responded to a trivalent subunit inactivated influenza vaccine, the researchers relied on deep quantitative profiling of the T cell receptor repertoire.

The germline V gene sets CDR1 to MDHEN and CDR2 to SYDVKM. V lost 7 bases and J lost 1 base; the stretch between them is 13 bases long. From the cysteine up to the phenylalanine, the CDR3 has a length of 14 residues. Left in the record is the CDR3 DNA by itself, 42 bases read in frame from the first base. What the work shows at the level of the full study, not this receptor alone: According to the authors, only a limited number of new T cells may be recruited by each seasonal influenza vaccination.

The library was obtained by RT-PCR. Sequenced on an Illumina HiSeq 2500. TCRdb trimmed public reads at Q25 via fastp, called clones via MiXCR and kept in-frame beta chains. Rows merge per CDR3 protein into single entries with the most common DNA and genes. The sample table holds 500,000 to 550,000 distinct CDR3 sequences, of which approximately 7.6% were seen once. The ten largest clones capture about an eighth of the sample. The specimen was PBMCs from blood, collected around 2 years after vaccination. The chain uses TRBV28 and TRBJ2-5; the D call is possibly TRBD1 or TRBD2, each sharing 6 bases. The receptor's source is a man between 50 and 75 years old who received an inactivated influenza vaccine. Donor details come from another sample of the same person, matched by shared clones. The CDR3 has the sequence CASTEQGGQETQYF. The nucleotide sequence is TGTGCCAGCACCGAACAGGGAGGCCAAGAGACCCAGTACTTC.